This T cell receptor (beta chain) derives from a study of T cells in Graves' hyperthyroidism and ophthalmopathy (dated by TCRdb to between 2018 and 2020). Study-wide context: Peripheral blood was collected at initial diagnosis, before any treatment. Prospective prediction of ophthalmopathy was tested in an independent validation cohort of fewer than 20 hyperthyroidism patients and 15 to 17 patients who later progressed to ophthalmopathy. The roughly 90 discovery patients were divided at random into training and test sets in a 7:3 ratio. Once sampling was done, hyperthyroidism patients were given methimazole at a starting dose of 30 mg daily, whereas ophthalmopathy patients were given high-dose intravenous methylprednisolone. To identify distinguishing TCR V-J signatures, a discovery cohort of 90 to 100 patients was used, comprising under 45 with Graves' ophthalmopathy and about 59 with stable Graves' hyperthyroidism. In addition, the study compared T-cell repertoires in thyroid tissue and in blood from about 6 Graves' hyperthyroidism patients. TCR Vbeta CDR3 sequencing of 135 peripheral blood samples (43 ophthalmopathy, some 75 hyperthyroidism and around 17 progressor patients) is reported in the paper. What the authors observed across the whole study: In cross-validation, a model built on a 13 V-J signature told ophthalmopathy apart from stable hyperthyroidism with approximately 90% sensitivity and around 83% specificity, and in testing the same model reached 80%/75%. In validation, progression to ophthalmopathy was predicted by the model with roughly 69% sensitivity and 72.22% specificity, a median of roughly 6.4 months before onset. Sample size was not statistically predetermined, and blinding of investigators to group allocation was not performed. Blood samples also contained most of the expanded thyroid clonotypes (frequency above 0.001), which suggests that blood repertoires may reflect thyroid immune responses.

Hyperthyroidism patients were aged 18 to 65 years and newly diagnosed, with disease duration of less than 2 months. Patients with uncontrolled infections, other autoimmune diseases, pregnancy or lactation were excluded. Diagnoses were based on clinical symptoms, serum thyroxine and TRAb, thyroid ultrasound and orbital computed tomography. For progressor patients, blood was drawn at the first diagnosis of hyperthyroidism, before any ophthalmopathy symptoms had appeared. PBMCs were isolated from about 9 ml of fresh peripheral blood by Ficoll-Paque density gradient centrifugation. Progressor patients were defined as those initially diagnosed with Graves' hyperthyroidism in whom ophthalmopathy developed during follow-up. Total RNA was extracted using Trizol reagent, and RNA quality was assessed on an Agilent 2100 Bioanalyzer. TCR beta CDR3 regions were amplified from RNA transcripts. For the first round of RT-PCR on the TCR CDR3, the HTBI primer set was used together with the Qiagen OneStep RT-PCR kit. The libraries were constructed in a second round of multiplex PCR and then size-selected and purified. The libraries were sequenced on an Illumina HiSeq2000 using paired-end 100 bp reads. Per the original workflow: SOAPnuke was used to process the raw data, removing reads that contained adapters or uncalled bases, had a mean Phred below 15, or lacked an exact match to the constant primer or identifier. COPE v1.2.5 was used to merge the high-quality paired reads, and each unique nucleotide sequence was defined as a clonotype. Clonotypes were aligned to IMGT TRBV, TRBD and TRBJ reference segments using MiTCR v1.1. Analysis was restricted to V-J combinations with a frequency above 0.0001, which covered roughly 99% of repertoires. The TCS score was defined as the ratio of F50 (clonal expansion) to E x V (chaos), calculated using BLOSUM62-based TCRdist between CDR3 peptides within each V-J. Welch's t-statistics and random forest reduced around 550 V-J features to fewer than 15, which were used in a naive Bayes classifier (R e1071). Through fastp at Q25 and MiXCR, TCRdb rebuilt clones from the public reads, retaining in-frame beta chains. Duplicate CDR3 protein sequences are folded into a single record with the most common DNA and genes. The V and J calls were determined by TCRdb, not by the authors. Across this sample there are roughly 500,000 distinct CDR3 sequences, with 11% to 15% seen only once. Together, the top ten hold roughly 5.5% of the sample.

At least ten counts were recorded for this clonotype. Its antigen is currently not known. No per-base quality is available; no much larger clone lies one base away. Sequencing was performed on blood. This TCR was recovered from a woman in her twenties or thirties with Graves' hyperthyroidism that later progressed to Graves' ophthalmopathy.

Here the CDR3 is given as CASSSGMNTEAFF. The nucleotide sequence is given as TGTGCCAGCAGTTCCGGGATGAACACTGAAGCTTTCTTT. The chain was built from TRBV7-9 and TRBJ1-1; the D gene cannot be resolved reliably. Reading the germline V gene (reference sequence) gives CDR1 SEHNR and CDR2 FQNEAQ. Inclusive of the bounding cysteine and phenylalanine, the CDR3 is 13 residues long. The read is trimmed to its CDR3 DNA, 39 bases read in frame from base 1. The junction shows trimming of 6 bases on V and 0 bases on J, plus 8 bases between the germline ends.